This passage covers 20 T cell receptor beta chains from one sample sequenced in a study of shared clonotypes between healthy human individuals. Generated by immunoSEQ multiplex PCR, the TCRdb table keeps only in-frame clones and is missing some. The data hold about 510,000 clones, with 79% observed a single time. Sequenced input: PBMCs. The receptors come from a woman aged 40 to 50 in good health. Some clones in this sample may be carry-over from other donors' samples.

This clone appeared many times. The V and J genes are TRBV6-1 and TRBJ1-5, with D unresolved. The CDR3 contains 14 residues. V lost 1 base and J lost 5, with 9 bases in between. Germline-derived CDR1 and CDR2 are MNHNS and SASEGT. The chain's CDR3 is CASSEGAEYQPQHF. DNA of the CDR3: TGTGCCAGCAGTGAAGGCGCCGAGTATCAGCCCCAGCATTTT.

V and J are TRBV30 and TRBJ1-5; TRBD1 is a possible D gene (6 bases). The CDR3 contains 12 residues. From germline, CDR1 is GTSNPN and CDR2 SVGIG (reference sequence). V dropped 3 bases and J dropped 6 bases, with 9 bases sitting between them. CDR3 protein: CAWSRGSQPQHF. The CDR3 nucleotides read TGTGCCTGGAGCAGGGGTTCTCAGCCCCAGCATTTT.

There are a few counts of this clone. V gene TRBV2 combines with J gene TRBJ2-7, with D perhaps TRBD1 (7 bases). Looked up from germline, CDR1 is SNHLY and CDR2 is FYNNEI. Trimming removed 6 bases at V and 7 bases at J, with 16 bases between. The CDR3 runs to 13 residues. The CDR3 bases are TGTGCCAGCAGGGGGGGACAGTCTTTGGAGCAGTACTTC. Protein sequence: CASRGGQSLEQYF.

The table lists this clone with a few counts. The chain employs TRBV28 and TRBJ1-2, with TRBD1 as a possible D gene (5 bases). V dropped 6 bases and J dropped 5 bases, with 10 bases sitting between them. From germline, CDR1 is MDHEN and CDR2 SYDVKM. The CDR3 loop spans 12 amino acids. In DNA form, the CDR3 reads TGTGCCAGCAGCGGGGGTTATTATGGCTACACCTTC. Residues: CASSGGYYGYTF.

The genes are TRBV6-1 and TRBJ2-1, with 10 bases fitting TRBD1. Germline V gene sequence: CDR1 MNHNS, CDR2 SASEGT. CDR3 length equals 15 residues. After removal of 8 bases from V and 7 bases from J, the junction contained 11 bases not matched to a gene. CDR3 nucleotides: TGTGCCAGCGCGGTAAGACAGGGGGCTTGGAATGAGCAGTTCTTC. Its protein product is CASAVRQGAWNEQFF.

The chain combines TRBV27 with TRBJ2-7; D tentatively reads TRBD1 or TRBD2 (5 bases each). The CDR3 contains 14 residues. Trimming cost V 2 bases and J 4 bases, with 12 bases left between them. Germline assignment: CDR1 MNHEY and CDR2 SMNVEV (reference sequence). The CDR3 DNA follows: TGTGCCAGCAGTTTAAGAGGGGTGGAGTACGAGCAGTACTTC. Its protein product is CASSLRGVEYEQYF.

Here the CDR3 DNA reads TGTGCCAGCAGCCAAGTTCGGGGGCGTAGCTACGAGCAGTACTTC. This gives the protein CASSQVRGRSYEQYF. The rearrangement joins TRBV11-2 to TRBJ2-7, with D perhaps assigned TRBD1 or TRBD2 (6 bases each). Trimming removed 5 bases from V and 3 bases from J, with 17 bases in between. This CDR3 is built from 15 residues. Germline-derived CDR1 and CDR2 are SGHAT and FQNNGV. Based on the CDR3 plus reference TRBV11-2 and TRBJ2-7, the full variable domain is EAGVAQSPRYKIIEKRQSVAFWCNPISGHATLYWYQQILGQGPKLLIQFQNNGVVDDSQLPKDRFSAERLKGVDSTLKIQPAKLEDSAVYLCASSQVRGRSYEQYFGPGTRLTVT.

This sequence joins TRBV27 and TRBJ2-7, with TRBD2 identical over 12 bases. The trim removed 5 bases at V and 6 bases at J, leaving 8 bases unmatched. The CDR3 covers 15 residues. CDR1 and CDR2 (germline): MNHEY, SMNVEV (reference sequence). The DNA for the CDR3 is TGTGCCAGCAGTCCGAGACTAGCGGGAGCATTCGAGCAGTACTTC. Translation gives CASSPRLAGAFEQYF.

CDR3 in amino acids: CASSLAGTGNNEQFF. CDR3 sequence (DNA): TGCGCCAGCAGCTTGGCCGGGACTGGAAACAATGAGCAGTTCTTC. The chain employs TRBV5-1 and TRBJ2-1; D perhaps matches TRBD2 (6 bases). This CDR3 contains 15 residues. CDR1 and CDR2 (germline): SGHRS, YFSETQ. Trimming removed 0 bases from V and 5 bases from J, with 12 bases in between. Full variable domain (remainder filled in from reference TRBV5-1 and TRBJ2-1): KAGVTQTPRYLIKTRGQQVTLSCSPISGHRSVSWYQQTPGQGLQFLFEYFSETQRNKGNFPGRFSGRQFSNSRSEMNVSTLELGDSALYLCASSLAGTGNNEQFFGPGTRLTVL.

This chain uses TRBV29-1 with TRBJ1-1, with D possibly being TRBD1 (5 bases). The length of the CDR3 is 13 residues. Trimming cost V 4 bases and J 4 bases, with 13 bases left between them. Looked up from germline, CDR1 is SQVTM and CDR2 is ANQGSEA. The CDR3 sequence: CSVVRGRGTEAFF. CDR3 in DNA: TGCAGCGTTGTTCGGGGCCGGGGCACTGAAGCTTTCTTT. Supplemented by reference TRBV29-1 and TRBJ1-1, the full variable domain reads SAVISQKPSRDICQRGTSLTIQCQVDSQVTMMFWYRQQPGQSLTLIATANQGSEATYESGFVIDKFPISRPNLTFSTLTVSNMSPEDSSIYLCSVVRGRGTEAFFGQGTRLTVV.

This chain joins TRBV10-2 and TRBJ2-1; D ambiguous. The CDR3 contains 12 residues. The germline CDR1 and CDR2 sequences are WSHSY and SAAADI. The germline V and J ends were trimmed by 6 bases and 9 bases, with 12 bases remaining between them. CDR3 sequence reads: CASSSASSEQFF. The DNA for the CDR3 is TGCGCCAGCAGCTCTGCCTCCAGTGAGCAGTTCTTC.

The V gene is TRBV5-1, the J gene TRBJ2-5; D call uncertain. This CDR3 region has 15 residues. CDR1 is SGHRS and CDR2 is YFSETQ in the germline V gene. The V end lost 1 base, the J end lost 0 bases, and 10 bases lay between the germline ends. The CDR3 loop reads CASSLLSRNQETQYF. CDR3 DNA sequence: TGCGCCAGCAGCTTGCTATCTCGGAACCAAGAGACCCAGTACTTC. The full variable domain, rest sourced from reference TRBV5-1 and TRBJ2-5, is KAGVTQTPRYLIKTRGQQVTLSCSPISGHRSVSWYQQTPGQGLQFLFEYFSETQRNKGNFPGRFSGRQFSNSRSEMNVSTLELGDSALYLCASSLLSRNQETQYFGPGTRLLVL.

The chain uses TRBV5-4 and TRBJ2-7; a weak D match, TRBD1 (6 bases). This CDR3 region has 13 residues. CDR1 and CDR2 from the germline V gene are SGHNT and YYREEE (reference sequence). The V gene lost 0 bases and the J gene lost 4 bases, with 8 bases spanning the gap. This CDR3 is CASSLGGHYEQYF. The CDR3 nucleotides are TGTGCCAGCAGCTTGGGGGGACATTACGAGCAGTACTTC.

The chain carries TRBV7-6 and TRBJ2-1, with D perhaps assigned TRBD1 or TRBD2 (6 bases each). Germline lookup yields CDR1 SGHVS and CDR2 FNYEAQ. V lost 11 bases, J lost 9 bases, and 23 bases lay in between. This CDR3 comprises 14 residues. CDR3 bases: TGTGCCGGGGGGACTTCTTCAGGGGTTGGTGAGCAGTTCTTC. It is translated as CAGGTSSGVGEQFF.

This chain connects TRBV9 to TRBJ2-1; D not certain. The CDR3 runs to 14 residues. V was pared by 3 bases and J by 8 bases, with 15 bases between. From germline, CDR1 is SGDLS and CDR2 YYNGEE. The CDR3 loop is CASSARPRVDEQFF. CDR3 in DNA: TGTGCCAGCAGCGCACGTCCTAGGGTCGATGAGCAGTTCTTC.

This clone was seen a few times. The J gene is TRBJ2-2, the V gene TRBV19; 7 nucleotides match TRBD2. Trimming took 6 bases from V and 9 from J; bases not matched to a gene: 4. The CDR3 spans 12 residues. The germline gives CDR1 LNHDA, CDR2 SQIVND (reference sequence). The CDR3 here is CASSRTRWELFF. DNA for the CDR3: TGTGCCAGTAGCCGGACTAGATGGGAGCTGTTTTTT.

The J gene is TRBJ2-7, the V gene TRBV5-4, with 12 bases that match TRBD2. Trimming at V came to 4 bases and at J to 0 bases, leaving 2 bases not matched to a gene. Germline V lookup: CDR1 SGHNT, CDR2 YYREEE (reference sequence). This CDR3 comprises 15 residues. The DNA of the CDR3 is TGTGCCAGCAGCAAGACTAGCGGGAGCTCCTACGAGCAGTACTTC. This gives the protein CASSKTSGSSYEQYF.

The rearrangement uses TRBV18 and TRBJ2-7; no definite D call. This CDR3 spans 13 amino acids. The germline V gene encodes CDR1 KGHSH and CDR2 LQKENI. Trimming removed 2 bases at V and 3 bases at J, with 8 bases between. CDR3 in amino acids: CASSPDQSYEQYF. The DNA for the CDR3 is TGTGCCAGCTCACCAGACCAGAGCTACGAGCAGTACTTC.

The chain employs TRBV7-3 and TRBJ2-1; 10 bases map to TRBD2. The CDR3 has 15 residues. Germline-derived CDR1 and CDR2 are SGHTA and FQGTGA. The junction had 6 bases not matched to a gene; V was cut back by 1 base and J by 9 bases. CDR3 amino acids: CASSLIAGGSGEQFF. CDR3 nucleotide sequence: TGTGCCAGCAGCTTAATAGCGGGAGGTTCCGGTGAGCAGTTCTTC.

In its sample, this clone was seen a few times. The chain links TRBV28 to TRBJ1-2; D gene unclear. CDR3 size: 14 residues. Per the germline V gene, CDR1 is MDHEN and CDR2 is SYDVKM. V was cut by 7 bases and J by 4 bases, with 16 bases left in between. In DNA, the CDR3 is TGTGCCAGCAAGGGTGCGATCTCTGCCTATGGCTACACCTTC. This encodes CASKGAISAYGYTF.